Below are 6 T cell receptor beta chains sequenced from a single sample in a study of blood T cell repertoires in COVID-19. This table comes from immunoSEQ multiplex PCR, and its TCRdb copy is limited to in-frame clones, with some not included. The sample lists 130,000 to 150,000 clones; roughly 90% were seen once. Sequenced material: PBMCs or T cells enriched from blood (not recorded which). These receptors all stem from a woman aged 30 to 39 with acute COVID-19.

The rearrangement links TRBV27 to TRBJ1-5; D remains unclear. Trimming pared 3 bases from V and 1 base from J, leaving 16 bases between. The CDR3 consists of 17 residues. CDR1 MNHEY and CDR2 SMNVEV come from the germline V gene (reference sequence). The CDR3, as DNA: TGTGCCAGCAGTTTGATTTCGGTGGGAGGGAGCAATCAGCCCCAGCATTTT. The encoded protein is CASSLISVGGSNQPQHF.

This clone was observed a single time. This chain links TRBV30 with TRBJ2-1; possibly TRBD2 for D (6 bases). The germline V gene encodes CDR1 GTSNPN and CDR2 SVGIG (reference sequence). The CDR3 runs 16 residues. V was pared by 4 bases and J by 2 bases, with 18 bases between. The CDR3 reads CAWKSWLSGTYNEQFF. The CDR3, as DNA: TGTGCCTGGAAAAGCTGGCTTAGCGGCACCTACAATGAGCAGTTCTTC.

The chain employs TRBV29-1 and TRBJ1-3; the D gene is possibly TRBD1 (5 bases). The germline V gene has CDR1 SQVTM and CDR2 ANQGSEA. The CDR3 is made up of 14 amino acids. Trimming took 1 base from V and 8 from J, leaving 15 bases between them. This CDR3 reads CSVEVSSRDYTIYF. The CDR3, as DNA: TGCAGCGTTGAAGTGTCATCCAGGGACTACACCATATATTTT. Full variable domain (missing parts from reference TRBV29-1 and TRBJ1-3): SAVISQKPSRDICQRGTSLTIQCQVDSQVTMMFWYRQQPGQSLTLIATANQGSEATYESGFVIDKFPISRPNLTFSTLTVSNMSPEDSSIYLCSVEVSSRDYTIYFGEGSWLTVV.

This chain connects TRBV27 to TRBJ2-3; a weak D match, TRBD2 (5 bases). Trimming left V 7 bases short and J 2 bases short, with 16 bases between. Per the germline V gene, CDR1 is MNHEY and CDR2 is SMNVEV (reference sequence). The CDR3 contains 15 residues. CDR3 residues: CASTIASGTTDTQYF. The DNA for the CDR3 is TGTGCCAGCACCATCGCCTCGGGAACCACAGATACGCAGTATTTT.

The chain combines TRBV6-4 with TRBJ2-1; no clear D. Trimming removed 3 bases from V and 3 bases from J, with 12 bases in between. CDR3 length equals 15 residues. Germline assignment: CDR1 MRHNA and CDR2 SNTAGT. The CDR3 nucleotides are TGTGCCAGCAGTGAGGCACAGCTTCACTACAATGAGCAGTTCTTC. Its protein product is CASSEAQLHYNEQFF.

The genes are TRBV28 and TRBJ1-1; D not certain. The CDR3 extends over 13 amino acids. Germline CDR1 and CDR2: MDHEN and SYDVKM. Trimming stripped 6 bases from V and 5 bases from J, with 13 bases between. The CDR3 DNA reads TGTGCCAGCAGGGAGGGAGGAAAAACTGAAGCTTTCTTT. Translating it yields CASREGGKTEAFF.